What follows are 7 T cell receptor beta chains derived from one specimen sequenced in a study of CD8 T cells in Susac syndrome. The authors reverse transcribed about 0.5 to 1 ug RNA with random hexamers. MiXCR, applied by TCRdb to the immunoSEQ multiplex PCR reads, yields one record per CDR3 protein. The sample lists about 200,000 distinct CDR3 sequences, 80% to 95% seen once, with about 0.12% in the top ten. The sample consisted of CD8+ T cells from PBMCs. Receptors originate from a human donor with multiple sclerosis.

V gene TRBV5-4 combines with J gene TRBJ2-1; 11 positions agree with TRBD2. Per germline, CDR1 SGHNT and CDR2 YYREEE (reference sequence). There are 12 residues in the CDR3. The V and J ends lost 3 bases and 10 bases, in that order; junction bases with no gene match: 0. Here the CDR3 DNA reads TGTGCCAGCAGCTGGACTAGCGGGGAGCAGTTCTTC. The encoded protein is CASSWTSGEQFF. Full variable domain (remainder filled in from reference TRBV5-4 and TRBJ2-1): ETGVTQSPTHLIKTRGQQVTLRCSSQSGHNTVSWYQQALGQGPQFIFQYYREEENGRGNFPPRFSGLQFPNYSSELNVNALELDDSALYLCASSWTSGEQFFGPGTRLTVL.

Only a few counts were recorded for this clonotype. V is TRBV7-8 and J is TRBJ1-2; no definite D call. There are 13 residues in the CDR3. V was cut by 1 base and J by 5 bases, with 8 bases left in between. CDR1 is SGHVS and CDR2 is FQNEAQ in the germline V gene. CDR3: CASSLGGEYGYTF. CDR3 DNA sequence: TGTGCCAGCAGCTTAGGCGGGGAGTATGGCTACACCTTC.

The CDR3 is CASRPGQTMNTEAFF. The CDR3 nucleotides are TGTGCCAGCAGGCCGGGACAAACAATGAACACTGAAGCTTTCTTT. This rearrangement joins TRBV27 to TRBJ1-1; possibly TRBD1 for D (6 bases). This CDR3 region has 15 residues. Germline CDR1 and CDR2: MNHEY and SMNVEV (reference sequence). V shed 6 bases and J shed 0 bases, with 14 bases lying between them.

J is TRBJ2-1 and V is TRBV11-2, with 7 nucleotides matching TRBD2. Germline V CDR1 and CDR2: SGHAT, FQNNGV. This CDR3 comprises 15 residues. J was trimmed by 6 bases and V by 5 bases; bases with no gene match: 10. CDR3 residues: CASSLAASGTNEQFF. The CDR3 DNA reads TGTGCCAGCAGCCTAGCGGCTAGCGGAACCAATGAGCAGTTCTTC.

The rearrangement links TRBV3-1 to TRBJ2-1; D is ambiguous. Germline values: CDR1 LGHDT, CDR2 YNNKEL (reference sequence). The CDR3 totals 14 residues. Trimming cost V 1 base and J 2 bases, with 6 bases left between them. The CDR3 DNA is TGTGCCAGCAGCCAAGTTGGGACCTACAATGAGCAGTTCTTC. It codes for CASSQVGTYNEQFF.

The V gene is TRBV12-3 or TRBV12-4, the J gene TRBJ2-3; D assignment may be TRBD1 or TRBD2 (6 bases each). The CDR3 loop spans 14 amino acids. Deletions cut 8 bases from V and 2 bases from J, with 14 bases between. The CDR3 loop reads CASALGGSTDTQYF. In nucleotides, the CDR3 is TGTGCCAGCGCATTAGGGGGGTCCACAGATACGCAGTATTTT.

In regard to this clonotype: One end of the junction fails to match germline, which may point to a read error. The rearrangement links TRBV30 to TRBJ1-1, with D possibly being TRBD1 (5 bases). Germline values: CDR1 GTSNPN, CDR2 SVGIG (reference sequence). This CDR3 contains 14 residues. CDR3 sequence (DNA): TGTGCCTGGAGTCTTTTGGGGCCGGGCTCCGGGAACCTCTTT. Its translation: CAWSLLGPGSGNLF.